These T cell receptor beta chains were read from a single sample in a study of technical replicates of blood from a few donors. This table comes from immunoSEQ multiplex PCR, and its TCRdb copy is limited to in-frame clones, with some not included. The sample includes 100,000 or so clones, 96% of them seen just once. The sequenced sample was T cells isolated from PBMCs. The receptors derive from a human donor in good health. CDR3s leave out the opening cysteine and the closing phenylalanine or tryptophan. Clone size is stated in some rows and not others, as once, few, many or a class when expanded.

ASSQARPANTGELF,TRBV14,TRBJ2-2,-
ASSSLTSAQETQY,TRBV7-2,TRBJ2-5,-
ASSQVTSAGPIYEQY,TRBV4-1,TRBJ2-7,-
ASRRTPYEQY,TRBV6-5,TRBJ2-7,-
ASSLGQVTEAF,TRBV5-1,TRBJ1-1,-
ASSIGGTNTEAF,TRBV19,TRBJ1-1,-
AIRRDRGDGYT,TRBV10-3,TRBJ1-2,-
ASSQIREKRVNEQF,TRBV4-1,TRBJ2-1,-
ASTSSYEQY,TRBV10-2,TRBJ2-7,-
ASSRDISGANVLT,TRBV18,TRBJ2-6,-
ATSREGRNEQY,TRBV15,TRBJ2-7,-
SVVSGTTDLLGPNYGYT,TRBV29-1,TRBJ1-2,-
ASTDNGPYEQY,TRBV10-2,TRBJ2-7,-
ASSQVRGGYEQY,TRBV4-1,TRBJ2-7,-
ASSASGRAYNEQF,TRBV19,TRBJ2-1,few
ASSTGLRNIQY,TRBV19,TRBJ2-4,-
ASSPGTGRTGELF,TRBV7-9,TRBJ2-2,-
ASSYRVGSYNEQF,TRBV5-1,TRBJ2-1,-
ASSLDRTNYGYT,TRBV5-1,TRBJ1-2,-
ASSNEGGAISSYNEQF,TRBV19,TRBJ2-1,once
ASSEMGQRNQPQH,TRBV2,TRBJ1-5,-
ASRVRLNQPQH,TRBV19,TRBJ1-5,-
ASSLSSYNEQF,TRBV27,TRBJ2-1,-
ASSVVAAEAF,TRBV9,TRBJ1-1,once
ASRAVSGSSYEQY,TRBV2,TRBJ2-7,-